The sequence of this T cell receptor (beta chain) was determined in a study of breast tumors, draining lymph nodes, adjacent tissues. Each CDR3 protein is one row after TCRdb ran MiXCR on the multiplex PCR reads. The sample carries a few hundred thousand distinct CDR3 sequences, less than 40% recorded once. Germline V gene sequence: CDR1 MNHNS, CDR2 SASEGT. Trimming removed 5 bases from V and 2 bases from J; junction bases left unmatched: 19. CDR3 length: 19 residues. Axillary draining lymph nodes of breast cancer patients supplied the node samples. This receptor was identified in a female donor with breast cancer. Some clones in this sample may be carry-over from other donors' samples. Sequencing was performed on axillary lymph node tissue. The chain has TRBV6-1 and TRBJ2-7; 9 bases line up with TRBD1. CDR3 protein: CASSKERDPGTGSAYEQYF. The CDR3 DNA reads TGTGCCAGCAGTAAAGAGAGGGATCCCGGGACAGGGTCGGCCTACGAGCAGTACTTC.